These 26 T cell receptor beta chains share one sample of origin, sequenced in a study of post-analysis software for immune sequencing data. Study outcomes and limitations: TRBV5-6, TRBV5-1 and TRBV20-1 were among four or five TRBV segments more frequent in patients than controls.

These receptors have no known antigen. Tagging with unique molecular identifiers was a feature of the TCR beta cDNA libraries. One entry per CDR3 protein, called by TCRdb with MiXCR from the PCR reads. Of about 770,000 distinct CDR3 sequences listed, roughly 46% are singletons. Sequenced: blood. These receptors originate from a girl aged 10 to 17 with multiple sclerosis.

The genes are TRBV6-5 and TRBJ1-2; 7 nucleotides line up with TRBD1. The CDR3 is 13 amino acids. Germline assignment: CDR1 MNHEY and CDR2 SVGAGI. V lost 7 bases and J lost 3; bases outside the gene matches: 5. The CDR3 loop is CASTDDRDYGYTF. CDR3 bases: TGTGCCAGCACCGACGACAGGGACTATGGCTACACCTTC.

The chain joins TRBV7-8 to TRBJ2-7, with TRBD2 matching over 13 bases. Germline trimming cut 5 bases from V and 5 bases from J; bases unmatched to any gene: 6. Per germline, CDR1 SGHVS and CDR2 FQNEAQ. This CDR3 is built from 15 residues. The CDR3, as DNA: TGTGCCAGCAGCGCATGGACTAGCGGGAGCCACGAGCAGTACTTC. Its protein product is CASSAWTSGSHEQYF.

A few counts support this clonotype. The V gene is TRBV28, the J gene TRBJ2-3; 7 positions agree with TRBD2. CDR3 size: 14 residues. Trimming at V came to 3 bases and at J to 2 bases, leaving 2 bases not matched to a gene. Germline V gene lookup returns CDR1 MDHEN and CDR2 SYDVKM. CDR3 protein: CASSLRDYTDTQYF. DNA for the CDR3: TGTGCCAGCAGTTTGAGGGACTACACAGATACGCAGTATTTT.

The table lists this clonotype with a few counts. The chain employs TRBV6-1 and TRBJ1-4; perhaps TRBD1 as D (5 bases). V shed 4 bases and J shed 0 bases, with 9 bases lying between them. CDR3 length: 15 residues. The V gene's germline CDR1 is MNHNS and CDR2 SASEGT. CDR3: CASSGQYATNEKLFF. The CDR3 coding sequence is TGTGCCAGCAGTGGACAGTATGCAACTAATGAAAAACTGTTTTTT.

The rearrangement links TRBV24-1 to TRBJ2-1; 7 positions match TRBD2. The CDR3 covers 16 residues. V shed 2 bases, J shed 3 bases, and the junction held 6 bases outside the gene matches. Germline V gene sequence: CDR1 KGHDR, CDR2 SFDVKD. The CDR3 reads CATSDSRASGYNEQFF. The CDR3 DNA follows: TGTGCCACCAGTGATTCTCGGGCTAGCGGCTACAATGAGCAGTTCTTC.

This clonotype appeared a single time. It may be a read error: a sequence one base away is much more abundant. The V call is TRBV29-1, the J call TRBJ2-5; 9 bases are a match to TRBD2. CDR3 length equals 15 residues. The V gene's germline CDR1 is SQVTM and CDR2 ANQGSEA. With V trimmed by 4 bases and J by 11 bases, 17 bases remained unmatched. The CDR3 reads CSVGASGIGGNEQYF. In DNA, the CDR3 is TGCAGCGTTGGGGCTAGCGGGATTGGTGGGAATGAGCAGTACTTC.

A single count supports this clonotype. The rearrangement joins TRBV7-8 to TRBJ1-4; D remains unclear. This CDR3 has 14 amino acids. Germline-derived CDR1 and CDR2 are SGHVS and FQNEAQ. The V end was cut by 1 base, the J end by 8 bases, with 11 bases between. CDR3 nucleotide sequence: TGTGCCAGCAGCTTAGGTTTAGGGCGGGAAAAACTGTTTTTT. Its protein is CASSLGLGREKLFF.

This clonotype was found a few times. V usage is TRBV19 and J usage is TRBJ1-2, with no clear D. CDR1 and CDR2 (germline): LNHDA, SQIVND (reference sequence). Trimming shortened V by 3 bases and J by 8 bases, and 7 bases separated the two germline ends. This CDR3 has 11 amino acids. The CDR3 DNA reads TGTGCCAGTAGTATTTCAAGCGGCTACACCTTC. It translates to CASSISSGYTF.

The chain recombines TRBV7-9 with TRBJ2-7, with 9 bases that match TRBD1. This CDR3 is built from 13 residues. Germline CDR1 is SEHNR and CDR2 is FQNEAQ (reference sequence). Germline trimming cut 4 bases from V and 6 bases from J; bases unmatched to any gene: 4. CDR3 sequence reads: CASSSGQGVEQYF. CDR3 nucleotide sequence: TGTGCCAGCAGCTCGGGACAGGGAGTCGAGCAGTACTTC.

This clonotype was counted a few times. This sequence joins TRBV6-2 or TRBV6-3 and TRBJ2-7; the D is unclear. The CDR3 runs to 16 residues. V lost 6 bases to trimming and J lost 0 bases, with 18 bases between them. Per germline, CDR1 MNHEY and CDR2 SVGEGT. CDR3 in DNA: TGTGCCAGCAGCCCACAGCGCCGGATCTACTCCTACGAGCAGTACTTC. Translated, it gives CASSPQRRIYSYEQYF.

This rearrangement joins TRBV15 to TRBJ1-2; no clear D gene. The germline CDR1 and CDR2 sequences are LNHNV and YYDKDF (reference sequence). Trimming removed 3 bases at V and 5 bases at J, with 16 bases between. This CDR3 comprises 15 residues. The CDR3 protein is CATSSLGGDGYGYTF. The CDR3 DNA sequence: TGTGCCACCAGCAGTCTCGGTGGGGATGGGTATGGCTACACCTTC.

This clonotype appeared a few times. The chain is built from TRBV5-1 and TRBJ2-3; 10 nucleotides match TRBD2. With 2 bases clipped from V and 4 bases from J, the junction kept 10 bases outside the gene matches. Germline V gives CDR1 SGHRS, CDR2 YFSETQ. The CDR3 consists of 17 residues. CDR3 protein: CASSFSTSGKGADTQYF. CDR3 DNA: TGCGCCAGCAGCTTCTCTACTAGCGGGAAGGGAGCAGATACGCAGTATTTT. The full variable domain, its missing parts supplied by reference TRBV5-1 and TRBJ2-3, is KAGVTQTPRYLIKTRGQQVTLSCSPISGHRSVSWYQQTPGQGLQFLFEYFSETQRNKGNFPGRFSGRQFSNSRSEMNVSTLELGDSALYLCASSFSTSGKGADTQYFGPGTRLTVL.

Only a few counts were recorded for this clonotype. The CDR3 spells CSAPRRRSGTSGRNTDTQYF. The CDR3 nucleotides read TGCAGTGCTCCCAGGAGACGCTCCGGGACTAGCGGGAGAAACACAGATACGCAGTATTTT. V is TRBV20-1 and J is TRBJ2-3, with 14 bases matching TRBD2. Germline V gives CDR1 DFQATT, CDR2 SNEGSKA (reference sequence). The CDR3 is made up of 20 amino acids. Germline trimming cut 5 bases from V and 2 bases from J; bases unmatched to any gene: 18.

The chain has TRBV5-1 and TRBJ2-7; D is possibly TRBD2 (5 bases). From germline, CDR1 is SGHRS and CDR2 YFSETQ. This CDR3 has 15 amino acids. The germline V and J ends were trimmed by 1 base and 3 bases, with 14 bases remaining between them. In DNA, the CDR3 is TGCGCCAGCAGCTTGACTTTTACGGGAATCTACGAGCAGTACTTC. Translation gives CASSLTFTGIYEQYF. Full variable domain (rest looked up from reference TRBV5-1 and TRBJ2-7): KAGVTQTPRYLIKTRGQQVTLSCSPISGHRSVSWYQQTPGQGLQFLFEYFSETQRNKGNFPGRFSGRQFSNSRSEMNVSTLELGDSALYLCASSLTFTGIYEQYFGPGTRLTVT.

Here the CDR3 DNA reads TGCGCCAGCAGCCAAGATTTGGGACAGGGGCAGGGTGGCTACACCTTC. Translating it yields CASSQDLGQGQGGYTF. This chain uses TRBV4-1 with TRBJ1-2; 10 bases are a match to TRBD1. The CDR3 has 16 residues. CDR1 and CDR2 from the germline V gene are MGHRA and YSYEKL. V lost 0 bases, J lost 7 bases, and 8 bases stayed unmatched.

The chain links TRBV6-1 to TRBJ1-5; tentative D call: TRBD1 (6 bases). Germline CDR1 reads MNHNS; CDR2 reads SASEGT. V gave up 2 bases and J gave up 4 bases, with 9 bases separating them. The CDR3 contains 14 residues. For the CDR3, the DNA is TGTGCCAGCAGTGAAATGGGACAAAATCAGCCCCAGCATTTT. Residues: CASSEMGQNQPQHF.

CDR3 nucleotides: TGTGCCACCAGTGATCGGACGGGTAAAGAGACCCAGTACTTC. Its protein is CATSDRTGKETQYF. V is TRBV24-1 and J is TRBJ2-5; D is ambiguous. Looked up from germline, CDR1 is KGHDR and CDR2 is SFDVKD. Trimming shortened V by 3 bases and J by 3 bases, and 10 bases separated the two germline ends. The CDR3 sequence is 14 residues long.

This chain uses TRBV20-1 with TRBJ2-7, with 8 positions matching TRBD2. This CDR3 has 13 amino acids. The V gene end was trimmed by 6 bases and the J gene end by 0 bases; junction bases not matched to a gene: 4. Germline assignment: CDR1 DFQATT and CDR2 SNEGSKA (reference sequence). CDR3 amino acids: CSAERESSYEQYF. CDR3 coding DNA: TGCAGTGCCGAGCGGGAGAGCTCCTACGAGCAGTACTTC.

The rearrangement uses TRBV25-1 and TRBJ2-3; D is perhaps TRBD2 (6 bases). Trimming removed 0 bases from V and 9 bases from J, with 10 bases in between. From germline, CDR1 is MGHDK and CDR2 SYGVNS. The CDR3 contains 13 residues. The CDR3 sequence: CASSEYGSGTQYF. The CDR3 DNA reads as TGTGCCAGCAGTGAATACGGTAGCGGAACGCAGTATTTT.

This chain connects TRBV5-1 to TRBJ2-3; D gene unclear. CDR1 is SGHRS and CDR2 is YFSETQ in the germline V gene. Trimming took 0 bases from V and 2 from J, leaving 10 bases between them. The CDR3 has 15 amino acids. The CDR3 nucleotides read TGCGCCAGCAGCTTGGTCCCATTACACACAGATACGCAGTATTTT. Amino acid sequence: CASSLVPLHTDTQYF.

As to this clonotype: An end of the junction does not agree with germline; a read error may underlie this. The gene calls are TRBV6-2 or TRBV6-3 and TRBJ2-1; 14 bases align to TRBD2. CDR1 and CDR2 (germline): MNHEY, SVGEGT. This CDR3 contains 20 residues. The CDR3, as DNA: TGTACCAGCAGTTACTCCAAATACGACCCCGGGACTAGCGGGAGCAATGAGCAGTTCTTC. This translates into CTSSYSKYDPGTSGSNEQFF.

CDR3 residues: CASSFGAAVAKNIQYF. CDR3 in DNA: TGCGCCAGCAGCTTTGGAGCAGCTGTAGCCAAAAACATTCAGTACTTC. The chain recombines TRBV5-1 with TRBJ2-4; unclear D gene. Germline V CDR1 and CDR2: SGHRS, YFSETQ. CDR3 length: 16 amino acids. Trimming left V 2 bases short and J 0 bases short, with 12 bases between. The variable domain in full, completed from reference TRBV5-1 and TRBJ2-4, reads KAGVTQTPRYLIKTRGQQVTLSCSPISGHRSVSWYQQTPGQGLQFLFEYFSETQRNKGNFPGRFSGRQFSNSRSEMNVSTLELGDSALYLCASSFGAAVAKNIQYFGAGTRLSVL.

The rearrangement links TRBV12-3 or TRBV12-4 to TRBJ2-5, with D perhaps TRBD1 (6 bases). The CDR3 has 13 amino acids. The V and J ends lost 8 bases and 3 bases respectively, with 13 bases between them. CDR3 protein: CASVLRDKETQYF. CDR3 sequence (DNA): TGTGCCAGCGTCCTCCGGGACAAAGAGACCCAGTACTTC.

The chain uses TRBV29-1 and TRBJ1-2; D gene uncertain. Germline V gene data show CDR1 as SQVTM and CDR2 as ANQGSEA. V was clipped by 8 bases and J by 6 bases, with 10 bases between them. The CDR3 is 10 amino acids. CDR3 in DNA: TGCAGCACCCGTTCAGATGGCTACACCTTC. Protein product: CSTRSDGYTF.

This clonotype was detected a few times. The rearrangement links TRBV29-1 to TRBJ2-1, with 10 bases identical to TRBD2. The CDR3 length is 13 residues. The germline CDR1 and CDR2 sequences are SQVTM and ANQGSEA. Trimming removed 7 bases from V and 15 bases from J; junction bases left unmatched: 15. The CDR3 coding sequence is TGCAGCGCTCAAACTAGCGGGGTCAAGTTGGCGTTCTTC. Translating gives CSAQTSGVKLAFF.

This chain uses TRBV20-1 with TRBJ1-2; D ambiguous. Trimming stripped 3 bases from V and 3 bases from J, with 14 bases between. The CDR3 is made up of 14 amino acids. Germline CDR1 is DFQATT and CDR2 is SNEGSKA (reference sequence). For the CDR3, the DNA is TGCAGTGCTAGCCGACCTTTTTCTGACTATGGCTACACCTTC. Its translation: CSASRPFSDYGYTF.